The 9 T cell receptor beta chains presented below share a single source sample, sequenced in a study of radiotherapy plus CTLA-4 blockade in lung cancer. Assay: immunoSEQ multiplex PCR; the TCRdb copy retains only in-frame clones and omits some. The data contain tens of thousands of clones, 50% to 70% of them singletons. The sample was peripheral blood, taken from a patient treated with radiotherapy plus ipilimumab. Source of these receptors: a human donor with non-small cell lung cancer who had a partial response to radiotherapy plus ipilimumab.

As DNA, the CDR3 is TGCGCCAGCAGCCAAGAGGGGGGGAATACGCAGTATTTT. Its translation: CASSQEGGNTQYF. The J gene is TRBJ2-3, the V gene TRBV4-3; 7 bases line up with TRBD2. Germline CDR1 reads LGHNA; CDR2 reads YSLEER. The CDR3 runs to 13 residues. V lost 0 bases, J lost 7 bases, and 1 base stayed unmatched.

This sequence joins TRBV19 and TRBJ1-1, with TRBD1 matching 8 bases. CDR3 length: 18 residues. Unmatched junction bases numbered 14, after V lost 0 bases and J lost 5 bases. Germline assignment: CDR1 LNHDA and CDR2 SQIVND (reference sequence). The CDR3 DNA reads TGTGCCAGTAGTATAGATTATTGGAGTCAGGGGGCGAATACTGAAGCTTTCTTT. Translation: CASSIDYWSQGANTEAFF.

This rearrangement joins TRBV7-8 to TRBJ1-5; maybe TRBD1 (5 bases). Trimming shortened V by 0 bases and J by 2 bases, and 8 bases separated the two germline ends. The germline V gene has CDR1 SGHVS and CDR2 FQNEAQ. CDR3 size: 15 residues. The CDR3 spells CASSLARAGNQPQHF. The CDR3 bases are TGTGCCAGCAGCTTAGCCAGGGCAGGCAATCAGCCCCAGCATTTT. Together with reference TRBV7-8 and TRBJ1-5, the CDR3 gives the full variable domain: GAGVSQSPRYKVAKRGQDVALRCDPISGHVSLFWYQQALGQGPEFLTYFQNEAQLDKSGLPSDRFFAERPEGSVSTLKIQRTQQEDSAVYLCASSLARAGNQPQHFGDGTRLSIL.

This clone was seen only a few times. V usage is TRBV30 and J usage is TRBJ1-5, with TRBD1 matching 7 bases. V gave up 1 base and J gave up 5 bases; unmatched junction bases: 2. The CDR3 is made up of 13 amino acids. Germline assignment: CDR1 GTSNPN and CDR2 SVGIG (reference sequence). CDR3 in amino acids: CAWSAGGDQPQHF. CDR3 coding DNA: TGTGCCTGGAGTGCAGGGGGTGATCAGCCCCAGCATTTT.

The chain couples TRBV4-2 to TRBJ2-1; 7 nucleotides align to TRBD1. The CDR3 contains 16 residues. V lost 0 bases to trimming and J lost 5 bases; unmatched junction nucleotides: 7. Looked up from germline, CDR1 is LGHNA and CDR2 is YNFKEQ. CDR3 DNA sequence: TGTGCCAGCAGCCAAGATTTTCGGCAGGGGGACAATGAGCAGTTCTTC. Translated, it gives CASSQDFRQGDNEQFF.

This clone was seen only a few times. This chain joins TRBV18 and TRBJ1-2; possible D gene TRBD1, 6 bases. Germline CDR1 and CDR2: KGHSH and LQKENI. The CDR3 loop spans 15 amino acids. The germline V and J ends were trimmed by 2 bases and 5 bases, with 15 bases remaining between them. The CDR3 protein is CASSPGSGTTYGYTF. In DNA form, the CDR3 reads TGTGCCAGCTCACCAGGTTCCGGGACAACTTATGGCTACACCTTC.

In nucleotides, the CDR3 is TGTGCCAGCAGTGACTCGACAGGGGGGGCCAATCAGCCCCAGCATTTT. Its translation: CASSDSTGGANQPQHF. The genes are TRBV6-4 and TRBJ1-5; 9 bases are a match to TRBD1. V dropped 0 bases and J dropped 3; count of bases not matched to a gene: 3. Germline CDR1 and CDR2: MRHNA and SNTAGT. This CDR3 has 16 amino acids.

This clone was detected a few times. CDR3 in amino acids: CASSGGGGIDNEQFF. As DNA, the CDR3 is TGTGCCAGCAGCGGCGGGGGTGGGATCGACAATGAGCAGTTCTTC. The chain couples TRBV5-4 to TRBJ2-1; 7 positions match TRBD2. Germline-derived CDR1 and CDR2 are SGHNT and YYREEE (reference sequence). V lost 4 bases, J lost 5 bases, and 9 bases stayed unmatched. The CDR3 has 15 residues.

CDR3 in DNA: TGTGCCTGGAGTGGGATGGGCGCGTGGAGCAATCAGCCCCAGCATTTT. It encodes CAWSGMGAWSNQPQHF. The chain carries TRBV30 and TRBJ1-5; D is uncertain. The CDR3 has 16 residues. V shed 1 base and J shed 1 base, with 14 bases lying between them. CDR1 is GTSNPN and CDR2 is SVGIG in the germline V gene (reference sequence).